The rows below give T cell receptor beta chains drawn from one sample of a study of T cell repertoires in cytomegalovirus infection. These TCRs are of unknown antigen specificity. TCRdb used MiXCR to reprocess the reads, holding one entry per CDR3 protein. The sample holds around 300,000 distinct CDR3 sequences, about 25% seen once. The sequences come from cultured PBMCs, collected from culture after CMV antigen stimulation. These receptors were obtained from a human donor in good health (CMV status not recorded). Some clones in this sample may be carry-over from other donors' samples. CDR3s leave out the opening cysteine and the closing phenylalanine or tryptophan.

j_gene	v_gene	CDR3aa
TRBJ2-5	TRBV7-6	ASSLRGSTETQY
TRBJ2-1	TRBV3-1	ASSQLTSVGLNEQF
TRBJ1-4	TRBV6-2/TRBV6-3	ASSYDRTLGKLF
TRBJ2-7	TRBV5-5	ASTTLAGGHRGDEQY
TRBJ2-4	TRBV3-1	ASSQEPTAPKNIQY
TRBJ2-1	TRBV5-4	ALPPGGVRYNEQF
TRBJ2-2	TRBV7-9	ASSLARLAGVSTGELF
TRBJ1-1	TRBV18	ASSPQGTNTEAF
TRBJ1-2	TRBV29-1	SGVEEGARGYT
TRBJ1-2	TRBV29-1	SAAGGPNYGYT
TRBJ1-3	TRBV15	ATSSGGSGNTIY
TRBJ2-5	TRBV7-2	ASSFGPSQETQY
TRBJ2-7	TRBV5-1	ASSFRGPDEQY
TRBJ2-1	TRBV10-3	AISESAVLAGGGYYNEQF